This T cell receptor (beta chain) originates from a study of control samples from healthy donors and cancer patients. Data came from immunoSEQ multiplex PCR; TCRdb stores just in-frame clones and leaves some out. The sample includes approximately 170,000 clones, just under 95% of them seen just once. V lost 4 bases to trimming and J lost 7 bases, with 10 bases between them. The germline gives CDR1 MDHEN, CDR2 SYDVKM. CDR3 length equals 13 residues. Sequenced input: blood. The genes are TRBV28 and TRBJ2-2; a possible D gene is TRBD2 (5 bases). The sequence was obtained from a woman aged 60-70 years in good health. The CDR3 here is CASSSRVHGELFF. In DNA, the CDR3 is TGTGCCAGCAGTTCGCGGGTACACGGGGAGCTGTTTTTT. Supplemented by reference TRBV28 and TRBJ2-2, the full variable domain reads DVKVTQSSRYLVKRTGEKVFLECVQDMDHENMFWYRQDPGLGLRLIYFSYDVKMKEKGDIPEGYSVSREKKERFSLILESASTNQTSMYLCASSSRVHGELFFGEGSRLTVL.